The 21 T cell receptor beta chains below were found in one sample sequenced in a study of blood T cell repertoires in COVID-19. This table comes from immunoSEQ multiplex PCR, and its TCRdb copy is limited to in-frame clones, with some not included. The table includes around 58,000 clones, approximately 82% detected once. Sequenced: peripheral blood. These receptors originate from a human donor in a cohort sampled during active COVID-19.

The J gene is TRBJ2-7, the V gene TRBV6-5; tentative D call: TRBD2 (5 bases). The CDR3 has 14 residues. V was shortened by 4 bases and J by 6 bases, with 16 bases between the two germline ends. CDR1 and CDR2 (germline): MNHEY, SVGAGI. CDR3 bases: TGTGCCAGCAGTTGGGAGAAGGTATTGGGCGAGCAGTACTTC. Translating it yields CASSWEKVLGEQYF.

CDR3 protein: CASSLQGSNQPQHF. CDR3 nucleotide sequence: TGTGCCAGCAGCTTACAGGGGAGCAATCAGCCCCAGCATTTT. The V and J genes are TRBV7-9 and TRBJ1-5; D perhaps matches TRBD1 (6 bases). The CDR3 extends over 14 amino acids. The V end was cut by 2 bases, the J end by 1 base, with 6 bases between. Germline V gene data show CDR1 as SEHNR and CDR2 as FQNEAQ (reference sequence). The variable domain in full, with the rest retrieved from reference TRBV7-9 and TRBJ1-5, is DTGVSQNPRHKITKRGQNVTFRCDPISEHNRLYWYRQTLGQGPEFLTYFQNEAQLEKSRLLSDRFSAERPKGSFSTLEIQRTEQGDSAMYLCASSLQGSNQPQHFGDGTRLSIL.

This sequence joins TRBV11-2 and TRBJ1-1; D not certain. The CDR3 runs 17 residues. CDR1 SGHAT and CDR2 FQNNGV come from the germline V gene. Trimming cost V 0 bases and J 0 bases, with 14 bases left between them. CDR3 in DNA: TGTGCCAGCAGCTTAGATCTCGGAGGCAGGCTGAACACTGAAGCTTTCTTT. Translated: CASSLDLGGRLNTEAFF. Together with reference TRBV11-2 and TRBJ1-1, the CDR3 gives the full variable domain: EAGVAQSPRYKIIEKRQSVAFWCNPISGHATLYWYQQILGQGPKLLIQFQNNGVVDDSQLPKDRFSAERLKGVDSTLKIQPAKLEDSAVYLCASSLDLGGRLNTEAFFGQGTRLTVV.

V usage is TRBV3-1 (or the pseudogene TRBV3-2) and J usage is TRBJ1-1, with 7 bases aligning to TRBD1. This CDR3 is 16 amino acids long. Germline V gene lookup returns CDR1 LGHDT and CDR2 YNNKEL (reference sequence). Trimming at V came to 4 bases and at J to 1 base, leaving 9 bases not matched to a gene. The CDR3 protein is CASSLFIRTGNTEAFF. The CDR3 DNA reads TGTGCCAGCAGCCTTTTTATTCGGACAGGGAACACTGAAGCTTTCTTT.

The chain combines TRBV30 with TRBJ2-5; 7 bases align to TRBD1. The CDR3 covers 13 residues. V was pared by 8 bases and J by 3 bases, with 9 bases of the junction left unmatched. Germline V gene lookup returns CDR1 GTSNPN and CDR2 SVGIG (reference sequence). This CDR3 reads CARTGQGEETQYF. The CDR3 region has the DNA TGTGCCCGGACGGGGCAGGGGGAAGAGACCCAGTACTTC. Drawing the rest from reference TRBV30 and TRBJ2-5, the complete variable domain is SQTIHQWPATLVQPVGSPLSLECTVEGTSNPNLYWYRQAAGRGLQLLFYSVGIGQISSEVPQNLSASRPQDRQFILSSKKLLLSDSGFYLCARTGQGEETQYFGPGTRLLVL.

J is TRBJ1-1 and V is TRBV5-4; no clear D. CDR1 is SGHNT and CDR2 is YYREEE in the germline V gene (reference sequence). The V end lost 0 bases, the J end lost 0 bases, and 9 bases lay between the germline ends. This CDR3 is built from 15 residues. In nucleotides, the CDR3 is TGTGCCAGCAGCTTGGGGAGCAGTATGAACACTGAAGCTTTCTTT. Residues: CASSLGSSMNTEAFF. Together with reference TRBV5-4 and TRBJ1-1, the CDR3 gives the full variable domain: ETGVTQSPTHLIKTRGQQVTLRCSSQSGHNTVSWYQQALGQGPQFIFQYYREEENGRGNFPPRFSGLQFPNYSSELNVNALELDDSALYLCASSLGSSMNTEAFFGQGTRLTVV.

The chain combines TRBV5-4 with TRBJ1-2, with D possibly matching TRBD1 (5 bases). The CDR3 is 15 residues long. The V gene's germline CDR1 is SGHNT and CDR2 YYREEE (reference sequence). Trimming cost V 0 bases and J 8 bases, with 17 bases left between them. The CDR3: CASSLDPGQLRGYTF. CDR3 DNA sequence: TGTGCCAGCAGCTTGGATCCCGGACAACTAAGGGGCTACACCTTC.

The DNA of the CDR3 is TGTGCCAGCAGCTTGCGACTAGATACGCAGTATTTT. Protein product: CASSLRLDTQYF. The rearrangement uses TRBV5-5 and TRBJ2-3; D gene uncertain. CDR3 length: 12 residues. Looked up from germline, CDR1 is SGHKS and CDR2 is YYEKEE (reference sequence). V lost 1 base and J lost 5, with 5 bases in between.

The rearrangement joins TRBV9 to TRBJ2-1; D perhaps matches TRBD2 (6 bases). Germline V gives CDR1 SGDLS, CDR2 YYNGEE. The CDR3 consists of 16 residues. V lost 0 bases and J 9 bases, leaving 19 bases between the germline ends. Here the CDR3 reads CASSVAGTDSLFEQFF. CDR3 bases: TGTGCCAGCAGCGTAGCTGGGACTGACTCCCTCTTTGAGCAGTTCTTC.

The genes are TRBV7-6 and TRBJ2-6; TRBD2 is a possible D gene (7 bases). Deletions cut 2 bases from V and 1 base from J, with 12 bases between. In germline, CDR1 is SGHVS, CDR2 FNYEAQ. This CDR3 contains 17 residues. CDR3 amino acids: CASSLRGGSSGANVLTF. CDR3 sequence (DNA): TGTGCCAGCAGCTTAAGGGGGGGATCGTCTGGGGCCAACGTCCTGACTTTC.

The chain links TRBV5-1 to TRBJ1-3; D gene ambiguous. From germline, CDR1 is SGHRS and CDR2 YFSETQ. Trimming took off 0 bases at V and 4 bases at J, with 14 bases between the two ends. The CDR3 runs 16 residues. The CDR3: CASSLVPSQVGNTIYF. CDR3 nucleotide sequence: TGCGCCAGCAGCTTGGTACCCTCGCAGGTGGGAAACACCATATATTTT.

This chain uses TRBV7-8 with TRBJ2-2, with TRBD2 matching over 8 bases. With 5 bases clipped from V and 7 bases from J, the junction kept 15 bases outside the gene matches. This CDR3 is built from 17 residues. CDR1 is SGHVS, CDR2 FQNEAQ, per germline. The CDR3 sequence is CASSPPGGGQLGGELFF. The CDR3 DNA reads TGTGCCAGCAGCCCGCCCGGGGGGGGGCAGCTGGGCGGGGAGCTGTTTTTT.

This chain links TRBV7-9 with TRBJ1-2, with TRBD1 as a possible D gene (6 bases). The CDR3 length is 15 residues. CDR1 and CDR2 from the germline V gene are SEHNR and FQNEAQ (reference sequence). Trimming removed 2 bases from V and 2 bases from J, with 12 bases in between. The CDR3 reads CASSLKGTGNYGYTF. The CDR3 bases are TGTGCCAGCAGCTTAAAAGGAACAGGGAACTATGGCTACACCTTC.

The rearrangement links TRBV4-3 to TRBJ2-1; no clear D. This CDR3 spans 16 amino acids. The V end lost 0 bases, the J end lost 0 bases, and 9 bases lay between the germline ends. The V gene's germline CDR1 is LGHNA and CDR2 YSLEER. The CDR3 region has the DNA TGCGCCAGCAGCCAAGACCGTGACTCCTCCTACAATGAGCAGTTCTTC. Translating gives CASSQDRDSSYNEQFF.

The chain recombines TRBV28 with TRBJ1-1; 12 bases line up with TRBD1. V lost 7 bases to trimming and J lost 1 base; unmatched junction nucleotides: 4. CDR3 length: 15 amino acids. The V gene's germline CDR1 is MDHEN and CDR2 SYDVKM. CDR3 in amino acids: CASIGTGGWNTEAFF. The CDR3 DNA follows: TGTGCCAGCATCGGGACAGGGGGCTGGAACACTGAAGCTTTCTTT.

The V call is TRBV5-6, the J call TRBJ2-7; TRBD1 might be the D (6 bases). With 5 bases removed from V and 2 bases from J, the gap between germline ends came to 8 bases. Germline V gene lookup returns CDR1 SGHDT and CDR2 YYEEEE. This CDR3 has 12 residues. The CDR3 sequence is CASRGTTYEQYF. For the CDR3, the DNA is TGTGCCAGCAGAGGGACAACCTACGAGCAGTACTTC.

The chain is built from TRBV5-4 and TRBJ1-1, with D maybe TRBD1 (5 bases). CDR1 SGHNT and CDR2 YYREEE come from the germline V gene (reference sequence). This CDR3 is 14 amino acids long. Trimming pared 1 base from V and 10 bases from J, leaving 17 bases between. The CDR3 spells CASSLSTGSSGAFF. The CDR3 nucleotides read TGTGCCAGCAGCTTGTCTACAGGTTCGTCTGGAGCTTTCTTT.

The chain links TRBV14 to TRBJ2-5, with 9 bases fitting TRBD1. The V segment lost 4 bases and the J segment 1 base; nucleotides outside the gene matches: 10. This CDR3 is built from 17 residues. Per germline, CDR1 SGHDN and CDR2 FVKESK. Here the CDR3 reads CASSPWEGQGPQETQYF. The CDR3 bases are TGTGCCAGCAGCCCCTGGGAAGGACAGGGGCCCCAAGAGACCCAGTACTTC.

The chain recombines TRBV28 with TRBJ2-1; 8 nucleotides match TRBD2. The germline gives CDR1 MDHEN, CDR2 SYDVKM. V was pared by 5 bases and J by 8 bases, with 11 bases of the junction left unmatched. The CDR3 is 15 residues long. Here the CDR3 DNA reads TGTGCCAGCAGTCCGAGCGGGGGCCGGGTCTATGAGCAGTTCTTC. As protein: CASSPSGGRVYEQFF. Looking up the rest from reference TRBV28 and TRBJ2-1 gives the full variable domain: DVKVTQSSRYLVKRTGEKVFLECVQDMDHENMFWYRQDPGLGLRLIYFSYDVKMKEKGDIPEGYSVSREKKERFSLILESASTNQTSMYLCASSPSGGRVYEQFFGPGTRLTVL.

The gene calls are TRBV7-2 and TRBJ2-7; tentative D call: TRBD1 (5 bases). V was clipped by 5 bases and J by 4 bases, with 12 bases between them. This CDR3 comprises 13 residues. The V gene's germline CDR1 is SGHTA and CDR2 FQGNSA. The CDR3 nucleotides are TGTGCCAGCAGCCCAGCCCGACAGTACGAGCAGTACTTC. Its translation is CASSPARQYEQYF.

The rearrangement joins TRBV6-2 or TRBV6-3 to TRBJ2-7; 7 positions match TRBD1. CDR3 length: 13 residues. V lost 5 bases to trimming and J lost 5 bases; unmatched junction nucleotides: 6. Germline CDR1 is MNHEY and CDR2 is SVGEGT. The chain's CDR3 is CASSDRESNEQYF. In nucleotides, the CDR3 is TGTGCCAGCAGTGACAGGGAGTCGAACGAGCAGTACTTC.